The 9 T cell receptor beta chains given below trace back to one sample, sequenced in a study of cytomegalovirus exposure and HLA in healthy donors. The PCR ran on 60 Vbeta and 13 Jbeta primers. TCRdb's table, derived via immunoSEQ multiplex PCR, lists solely in-frame clones and lacks some. The sample contains roughly 100,000 clones, over 60% of which appear only once. Sequencing used PBMCs. These receptors were taken from a man aged 35 to 55 in good health and CMV-seropositive.

This sequence joins TRBV6-6 and TRBJ2-7, with D perhaps TRBD2 (6 bases). CDR3 length equals 15 residues. The V and J ends lost 0 bases and 0 bases respectively, with 9 bases between them. The germline gives CDR1 MNHNY, CDR2 SVGAGI (reference sequence). For the CDR3, the DNA is TGTGCCAGCAGTTACTCGCCGGAGGGCTCCTACGAGCAGTACTTC. Translated: CASSYSPEGSYEQYF.

There are a few counts of this clone. This chain links TRBV27 with TRBJ1-2, with D perhaps matching TRBD1 (6 bases). Trimming took off 2 bases at V and 2 bases at J, with 6 bases between the two ends. The CDR3 has 13 amino acids. Germline V gene lookup returns CDR1 MNHEY and CDR2 SMNVEV (reference sequence). This chain's CDR3 is CASSLGQNYGYTF. The CDR3 coding sequence is TGTGCCAGCAGTTTAGGACAGAACTATGGCTACACCTTC.

This clone appeared once. The chain has TRBV5-4 and TRBJ2-1; 7 nucleotides agree with TRBD2. CDR1 is SGHNT, CDR2 YYREEE, per germline (reference sequence). The length of the CDR3 is 13 residues. The V gene end was trimmed by 0 bases and the J gene end by 13 bases; junction bases not matched to a gene: 7. Here the CDR3 reads CASSLVASGVQFF. Written as DNA, the CDR3 is TGTGCCAGCAGCTTGGTTGCTAGCGGTGTACAGTTCTTC.

The V call is TRBV21-1, the J call TRBJ1-5; the table's D call, TRBD1, was not checked against the DNA. TRBV21-1 is an annotated pseudogene. This CDR3 spans 15 amino acids. The CDR3 sequence: CASSKWSGREQPQHF. The CDR3 DNA reads as TGTGCCAGCAGCAAGTGGTCAGGGCGAGAACAGCCCCAGCATTTT.

The rearrangement uses TRBV6-6 and TRBJ2-7; D unresolved. The CDR3 is 13 amino acids. V gave up 5 bases and J gave up 5 bases, with 13 bases separating them. Germline CDR1 and CDR2: MNHNY and SVGAGI (reference sequence). CDR3 bases: TGTGCCAGCAGTAGACGGCCTAGTGACGAGCAGTACTTC. This codes for CASSRRPSDEQYF.

The sample holds one count of this clone. The chain uses TRBV18 and TRBJ2-1; maybe TRBD1 (5 bases). The germline V gene encodes CDR1 KGHSH and CDR2 LQKENI. The V end was cut by 1 base, the J end by 5 bases, with 6 bases between. The CDR3 covers 13 residues. The CDR3 here is CASSPQGNNEQFF. The CDR3 nucleotides are TGTGCCAGCTCACCACAGGGGAACAATGAGCAGTTCTTC. Full variable domain (remainder filled in from reference TRBV18 and TRBJ2-1): NAGVMQNPRHLVRRRGQEARLRCSPMKGHSHVYWYRQLPEEGLKFMVYLQKENIIDESGMPKERFSAEFPKEGPSILRIQQVVRGDSAAYFCASSPQGNNEQFFGPGTRLTVL.

On this clone: It is unclear where the CDR3 begins or ends on the DNA, so no DNA is shown, and the CDR3 is as TCRdb lists it. V gene TRBV6-5 combines with J gene TRBJ2-7; TRBD2 is the table's D call and was not checked against the DNA. Per the germline V gene, CDR1 is MNHEY and CDR2 is SVGAGI. The CDR3 totals 14 residues, both ends included. The CDR3 reads CASSSSDGTYEQYF.

This chain uses TRBV11-3 with TRBJ2-1; D might be TRBD2 (6 bases). The CDR3 has 15 residues. The V gene's germline CDR1 is SGHNT and CDR2 YENEEA. V was trimmed by 2 bases and J by 3 bases, leaving 11 bases between them. The CDR3 sequence is CASSLREDRYNEQFF. The DNA for the CDR3 is TGTGCCAGCAGCTTAAGGGAGGACCGCTACAATGAGCAGTTCTTC.

This chain uses TRBV7-2 with TRBJ2-7; 7 positions agree with TRBD1. Unmatched junction bases numbered 2, after V lost 4 bases and J lost 2 bases. The CDR3 extends over 13 amino acids. CDR1 is SGHTA, CDR2 FQGNSA, per germline. CDR3 amino acids: CASSYRGPYEQYF. The CDR3 DNA is TGTGCCAGCAGCTACAGGGGTCCCTACGAGCAGTACTTC.